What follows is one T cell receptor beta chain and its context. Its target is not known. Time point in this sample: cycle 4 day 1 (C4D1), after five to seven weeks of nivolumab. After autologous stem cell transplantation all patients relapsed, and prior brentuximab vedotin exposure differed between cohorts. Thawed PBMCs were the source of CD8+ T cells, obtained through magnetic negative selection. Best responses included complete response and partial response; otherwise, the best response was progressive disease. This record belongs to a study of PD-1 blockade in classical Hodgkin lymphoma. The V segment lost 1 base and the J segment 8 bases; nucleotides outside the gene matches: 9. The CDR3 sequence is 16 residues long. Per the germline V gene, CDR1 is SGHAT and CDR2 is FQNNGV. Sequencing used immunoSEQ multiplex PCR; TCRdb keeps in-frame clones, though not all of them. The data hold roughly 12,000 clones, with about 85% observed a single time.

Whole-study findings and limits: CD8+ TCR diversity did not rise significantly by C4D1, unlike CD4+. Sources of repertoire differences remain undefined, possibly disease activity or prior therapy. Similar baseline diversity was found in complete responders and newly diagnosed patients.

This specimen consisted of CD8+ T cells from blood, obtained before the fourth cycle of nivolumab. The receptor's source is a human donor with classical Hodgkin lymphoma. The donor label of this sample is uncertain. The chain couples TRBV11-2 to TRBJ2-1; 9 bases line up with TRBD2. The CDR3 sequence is CASSLGSSGSGYEQFF. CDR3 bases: TGTGCCAGCAGCTTAGGAAGTAGCGGGAGTGGCTATGAGCAGTTCTTC.